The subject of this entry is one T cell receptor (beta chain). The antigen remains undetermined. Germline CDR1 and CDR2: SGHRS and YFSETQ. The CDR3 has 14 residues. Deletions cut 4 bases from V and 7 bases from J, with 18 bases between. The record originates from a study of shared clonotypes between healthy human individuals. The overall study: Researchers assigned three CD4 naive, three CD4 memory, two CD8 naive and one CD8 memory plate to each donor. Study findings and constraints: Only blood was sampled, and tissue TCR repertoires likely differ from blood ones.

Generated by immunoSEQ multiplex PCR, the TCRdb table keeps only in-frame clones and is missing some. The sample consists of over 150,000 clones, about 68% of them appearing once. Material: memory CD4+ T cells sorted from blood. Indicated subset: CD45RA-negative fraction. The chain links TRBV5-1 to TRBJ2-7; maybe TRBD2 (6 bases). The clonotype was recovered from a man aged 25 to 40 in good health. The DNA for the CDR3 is TGCGCCAGCAGCGTTAGCGGCATTCATCTAGAGCAGTACTTC. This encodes CASSVSGIHLEQYF.